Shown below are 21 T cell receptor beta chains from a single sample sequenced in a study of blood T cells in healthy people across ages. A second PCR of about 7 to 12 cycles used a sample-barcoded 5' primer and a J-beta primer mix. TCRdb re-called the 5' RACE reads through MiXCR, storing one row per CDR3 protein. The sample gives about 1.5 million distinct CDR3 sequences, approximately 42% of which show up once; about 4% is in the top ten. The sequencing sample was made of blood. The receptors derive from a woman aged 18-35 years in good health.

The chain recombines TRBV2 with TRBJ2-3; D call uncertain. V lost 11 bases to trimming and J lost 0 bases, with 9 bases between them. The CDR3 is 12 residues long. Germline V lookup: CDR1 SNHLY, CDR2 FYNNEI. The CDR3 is CAGTGSTDTQYF. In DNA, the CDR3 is TGTGCCGGTACCGGTAGCACAGATACGCAGTATTTT.

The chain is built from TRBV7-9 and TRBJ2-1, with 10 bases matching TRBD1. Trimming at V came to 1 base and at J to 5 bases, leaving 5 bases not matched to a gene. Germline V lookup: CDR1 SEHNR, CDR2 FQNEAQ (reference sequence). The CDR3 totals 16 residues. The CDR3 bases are TGTGCCAGCAGCTTAGGACAGGGGGCGCTTAACAATGAGCAGTTCTTC. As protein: CASSLGQGALNNEQFF. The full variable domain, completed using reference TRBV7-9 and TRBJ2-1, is DTGVSQNPRHKITKRGQNVTFRCDPISEHNRLYWYRQTLGQGPEFLTYFQNEAQLEKSRLLSDRFSAERPKGSFSTLEIQRTEQGDSAMYLCASSLGQGALNNEQFFGPGTRLTVL.

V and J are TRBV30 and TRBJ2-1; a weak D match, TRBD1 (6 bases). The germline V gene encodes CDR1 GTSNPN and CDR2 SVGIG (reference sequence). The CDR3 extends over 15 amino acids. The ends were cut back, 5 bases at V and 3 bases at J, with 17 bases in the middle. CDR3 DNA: TGTGCCTGGGCTACCTGGGGGCGTCGCTACAATGAGCAGTTCTTC. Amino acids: CAWATWGRRYNEQFF.

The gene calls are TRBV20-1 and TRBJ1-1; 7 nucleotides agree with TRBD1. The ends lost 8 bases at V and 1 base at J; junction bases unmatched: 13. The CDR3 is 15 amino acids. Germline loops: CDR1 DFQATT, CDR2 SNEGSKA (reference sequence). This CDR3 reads CSPSGGTDQNTEAFF. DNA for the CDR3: TGCAGTCCGTCGGGTGGGACAGACCAGAACACTGAAGCTTTCTTT.

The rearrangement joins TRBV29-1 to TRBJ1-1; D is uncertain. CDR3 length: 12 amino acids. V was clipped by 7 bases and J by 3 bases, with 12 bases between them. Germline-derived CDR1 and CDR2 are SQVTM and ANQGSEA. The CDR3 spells CSAKDGDTEAFF. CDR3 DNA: TGCAGCGCCAAGGACGGCGACACTGAAGCTTTCTTT.

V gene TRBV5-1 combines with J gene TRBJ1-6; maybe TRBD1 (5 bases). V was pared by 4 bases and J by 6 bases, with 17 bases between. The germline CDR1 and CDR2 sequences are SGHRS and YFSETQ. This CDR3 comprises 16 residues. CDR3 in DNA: TGCGCCAGCAGCGGGGGGACGGGTGCTGCTAATTCACCCCTCCACTTT. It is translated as CASSGGTGAANSPLHF.

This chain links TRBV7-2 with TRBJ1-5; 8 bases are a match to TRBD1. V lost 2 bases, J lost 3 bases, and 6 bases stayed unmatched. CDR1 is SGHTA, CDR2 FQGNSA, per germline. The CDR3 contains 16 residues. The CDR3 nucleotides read TGTGCCAGCAGCTTACACGCAGGGGGCTCCAATCAGCCCCAGCATTTT. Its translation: CASSLHAGGSNQPQHF.

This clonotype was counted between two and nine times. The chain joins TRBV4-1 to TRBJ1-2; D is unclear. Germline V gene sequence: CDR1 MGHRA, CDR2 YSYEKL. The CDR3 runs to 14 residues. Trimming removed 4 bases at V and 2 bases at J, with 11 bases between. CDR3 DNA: TGCGCCAGCAGCCCGAACCCGGGGAACTATGGCTACACCTTC. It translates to CASSPNPGNYGYTF.

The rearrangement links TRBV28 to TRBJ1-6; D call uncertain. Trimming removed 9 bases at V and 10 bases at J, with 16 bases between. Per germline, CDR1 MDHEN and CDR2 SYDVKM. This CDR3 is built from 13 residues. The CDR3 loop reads CASRGPQISPLHF. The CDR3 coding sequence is TGTGCCAGTCGTGGGCCACAGATCTCACCCCTCCACTTT.

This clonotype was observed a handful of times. CDR3 bases: TGTGCCAGCAGCTTAGTCTGGGGGGGGCCTTCTAGCACAGATACGCAGTATTTT. Amino acid sequence: CASSLVWGGPSSTDTQYF. The rearrangement uses TRBV7-2 and TRBJ2-3; a weak D match, TRBD2 (7 bases). The CDR3 has 18 residues. Germline CDR1 SGHTA, CDR2 FQGNSA. The V gene lost 1 base and the J gene lost 0 bases, with 17 bases spanning the gap.

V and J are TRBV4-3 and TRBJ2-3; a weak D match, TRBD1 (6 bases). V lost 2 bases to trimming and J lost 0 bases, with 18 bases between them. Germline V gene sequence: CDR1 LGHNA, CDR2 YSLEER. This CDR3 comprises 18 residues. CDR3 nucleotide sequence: TGCGCCAGCAGCCAAATGGGGCCGGGACACCGTAGCACAGATACGCAGTATTTT. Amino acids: CASSQMGPGHRSTDTQYF.

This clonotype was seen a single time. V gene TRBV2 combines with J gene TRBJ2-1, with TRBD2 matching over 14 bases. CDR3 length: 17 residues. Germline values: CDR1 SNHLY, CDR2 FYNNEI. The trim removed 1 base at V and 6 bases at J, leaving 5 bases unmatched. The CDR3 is CASSEGTSGRIRNEQFF. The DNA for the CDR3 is TGTGCCAGCAGTGAAGGGACTAGCGGGAGGATTCGCAATGAGCAGTTCTTC.

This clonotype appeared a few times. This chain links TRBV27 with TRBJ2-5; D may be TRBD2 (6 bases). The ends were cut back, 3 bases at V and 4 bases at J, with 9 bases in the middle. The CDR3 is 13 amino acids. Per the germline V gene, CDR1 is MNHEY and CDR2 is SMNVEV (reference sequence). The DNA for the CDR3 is TGTGCCAGCAGTTTGGAGGGAACAGAGACCCAGTACTTC. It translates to CASSLEGTETQYF.

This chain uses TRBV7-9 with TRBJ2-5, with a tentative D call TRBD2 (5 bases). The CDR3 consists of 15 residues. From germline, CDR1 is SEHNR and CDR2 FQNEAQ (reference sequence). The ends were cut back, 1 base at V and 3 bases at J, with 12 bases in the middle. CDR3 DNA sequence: TGTGCCAGCAGCTTAGTCCCGACTATAAAAGAGACCCAGTACTTC. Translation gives CASSLVPTIKETQYF. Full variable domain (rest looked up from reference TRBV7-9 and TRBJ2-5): DTGVSQNPRHKITKRGQNVTFRCDPISEHNRLYWYRQTLGQGPEFLTYFQNEAQLEKSRLLSDRFSAERPKGSFSTLEIQRTEQGDSAMYLCASSLVPTIKETQYFGPGTRLLVL.

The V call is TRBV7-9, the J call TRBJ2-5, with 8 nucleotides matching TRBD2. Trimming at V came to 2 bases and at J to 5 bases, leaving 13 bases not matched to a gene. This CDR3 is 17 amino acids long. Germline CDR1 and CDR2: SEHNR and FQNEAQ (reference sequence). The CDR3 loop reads CASSLSASGHPRETQYF. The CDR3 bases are TGTGCCAGCAGCTTATCGGCTAGCGGGCACCCCAGGGAGACCCAGTACTTC.

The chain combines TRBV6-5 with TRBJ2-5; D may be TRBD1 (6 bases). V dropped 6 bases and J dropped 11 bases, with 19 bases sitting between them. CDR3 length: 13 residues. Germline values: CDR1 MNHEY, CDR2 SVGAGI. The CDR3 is CASRGARYNEQYF. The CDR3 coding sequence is TGTGCCAGCAGGGGGGCCAGGTACAATGAGCAGTACTTC.

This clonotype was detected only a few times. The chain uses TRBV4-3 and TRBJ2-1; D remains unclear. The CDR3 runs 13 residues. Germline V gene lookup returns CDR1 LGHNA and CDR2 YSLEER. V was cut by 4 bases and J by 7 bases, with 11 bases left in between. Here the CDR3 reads CASSRIVGNEQFF. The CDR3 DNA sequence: TGCGCCAGCAGCCGGATCGTGGGGAATGAGCAGTTCTTC.

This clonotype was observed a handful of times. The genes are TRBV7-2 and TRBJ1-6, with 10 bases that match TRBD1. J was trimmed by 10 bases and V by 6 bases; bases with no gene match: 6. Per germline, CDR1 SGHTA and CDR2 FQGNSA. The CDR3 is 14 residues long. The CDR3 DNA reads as TGTGCCAGCAGGACGGGACAGGGGAGGTCACCCCTCCACTTT. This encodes CASRTGQGRSPLHF.

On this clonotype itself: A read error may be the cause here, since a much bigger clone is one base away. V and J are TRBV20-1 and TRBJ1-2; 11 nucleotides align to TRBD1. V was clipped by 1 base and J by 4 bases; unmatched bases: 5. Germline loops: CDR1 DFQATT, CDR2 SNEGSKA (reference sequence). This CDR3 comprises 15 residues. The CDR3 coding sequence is TGCAGTGCTAGAGGGGACAGGGGGTACCTCTATGGCTACACCTTC. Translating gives CSARGDRGYLYGYTF.

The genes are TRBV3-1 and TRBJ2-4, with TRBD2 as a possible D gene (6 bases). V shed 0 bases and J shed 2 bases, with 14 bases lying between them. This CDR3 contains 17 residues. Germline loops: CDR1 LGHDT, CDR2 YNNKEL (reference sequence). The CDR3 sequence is CASSQDLVGRTKNIQYF. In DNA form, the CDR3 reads TGTGCCAGCAGCCAAGATTTGGTAGGGAGGACCAAAAACATTCAGTACTTC.

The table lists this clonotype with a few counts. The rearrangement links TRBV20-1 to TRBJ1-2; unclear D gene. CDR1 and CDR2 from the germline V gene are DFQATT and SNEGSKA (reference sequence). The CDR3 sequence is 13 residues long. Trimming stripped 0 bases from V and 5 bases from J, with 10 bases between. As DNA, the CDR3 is TGCAGTGCTAGAGAGGAAGTAGGGTATGGCTACACCTTC. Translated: CSAREEVGYGYTF.